This T cell receptor beta chain emerged from a study of cytomegalovirus exposure and HLA in healthy donors. Study-level findings and limits: TRBV6-2, TRBV6-3 and some other V segments were unresolvable in 87-base-pair reads. An analysis done earlier found most TCR beta V segments productive about 87% or about 30% of the time. 164 TCR beta chains were listed as cytomegalovirus-associated.

Note on this clone: Its cognate antigen is unknown.

Every donor was a healthy person donating bone marrow. CDR1 KGHSH and CDR2 LQKENI come from the germline V gene. This CDR3 spans 17 amino acids. The J segment lost 4 bases and the V segment lost 3 bases, leaving 5 bases of the junction unmatched. Amplification used 60 Vbeta primers and 13 Jbeta primers. Method: immunoSEQ multiplex PCR; TCRdb's copy keeps in-frame clones and lacks some. The repertoire table contains approximately 38,000 clones. Sequenced material: PBMCs. This chain connects TRBV18 to TRBJ2-1, with 14 bases aligning to TRBD2. The clonotype originates from a man between 40 and 49 years old in good health and CMV-seropositive. CDR3 sequence reads: CASSPGTSGRGYNEQFF. DNA of the CDR3: TGTGCCAGCTCACCGGGGACTAGCGGGAGAGGGTACAATGAGCAGTTCTTC.